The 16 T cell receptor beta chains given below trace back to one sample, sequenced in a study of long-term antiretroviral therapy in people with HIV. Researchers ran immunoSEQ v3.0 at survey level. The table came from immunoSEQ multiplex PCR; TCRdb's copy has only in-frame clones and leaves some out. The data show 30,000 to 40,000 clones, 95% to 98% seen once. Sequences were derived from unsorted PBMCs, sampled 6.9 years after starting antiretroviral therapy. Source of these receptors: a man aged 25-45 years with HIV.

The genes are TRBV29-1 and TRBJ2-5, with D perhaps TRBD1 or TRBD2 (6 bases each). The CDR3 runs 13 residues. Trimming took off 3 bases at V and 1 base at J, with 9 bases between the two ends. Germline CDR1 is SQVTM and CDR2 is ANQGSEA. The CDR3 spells CSVDKGGQETQYF. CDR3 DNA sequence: TGCAGCGTTGATAAGGGGGGCCAAGAGACCCAGTACTTC.

CDR3 region: CASSFPYNEQFF. Here the CDR3 DNA reads TGTGCCAGCAGCTTCCCTTACAATGAGCAGTTCTTC. The chain carries TRBV11-1 and TRBJ2-1; D gene ambiguous. The CDR3 has 12 residues. Between the trimmed V and J ends, which lost 3 bases and 4 bases, there was a span of 4 bases. The germline V gene has CDR1 SGHAT and CDR2 FQDESV (reference sequence).

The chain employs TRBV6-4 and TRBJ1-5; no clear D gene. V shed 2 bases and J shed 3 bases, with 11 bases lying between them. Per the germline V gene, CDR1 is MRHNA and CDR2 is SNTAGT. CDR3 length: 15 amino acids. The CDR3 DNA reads TGTGCCAGCAGTGACCCTAAAATAATCAATCAGCCCCAGCATTTT. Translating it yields CASSDPKIINQPQHF.

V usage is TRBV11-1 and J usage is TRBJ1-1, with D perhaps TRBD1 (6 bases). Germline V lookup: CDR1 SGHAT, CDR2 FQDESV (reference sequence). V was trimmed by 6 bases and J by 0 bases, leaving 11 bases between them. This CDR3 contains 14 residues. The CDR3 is CASRQDRMNTEAFF. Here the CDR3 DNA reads TGTGCCAGCAGGCAAGACAGGATGAACACTGAAGCTTTCTTT.

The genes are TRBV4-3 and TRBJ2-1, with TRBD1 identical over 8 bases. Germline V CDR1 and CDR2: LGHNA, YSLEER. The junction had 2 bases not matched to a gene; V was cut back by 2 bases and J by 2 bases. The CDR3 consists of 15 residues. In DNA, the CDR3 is TGCGCCAGCAGCCAATCAGGGGGCCCCTACAATGAGCAGTTCTTC. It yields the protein CASSQSGGPYNEQFF.

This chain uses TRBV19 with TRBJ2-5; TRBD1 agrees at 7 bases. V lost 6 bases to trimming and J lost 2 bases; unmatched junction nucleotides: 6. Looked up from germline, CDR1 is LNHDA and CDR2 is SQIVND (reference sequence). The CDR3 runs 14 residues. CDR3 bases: TGTGCCAGTAGCCCGGGACAGCAACAAGAGACCCAGTACTTC. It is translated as CASSPGQQQETQYF. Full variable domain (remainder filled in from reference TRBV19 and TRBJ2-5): DGGITQSPKYLFRKEGQNVTLSCEQNLNHDAMYWYRQDPGQGLRLIYYSQIVNDFQKGDIAEGYSVSREKKESFPLTVTSAQKNPTAFYLCASSPGQQQETQYFGPGTRLLVL.

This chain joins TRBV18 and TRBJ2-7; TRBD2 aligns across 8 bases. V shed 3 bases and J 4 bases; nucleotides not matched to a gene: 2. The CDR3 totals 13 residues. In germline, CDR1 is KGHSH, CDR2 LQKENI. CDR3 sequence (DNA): TGTGCCAGCTCACCGGTAGCGGGATACGAGCAGTACTTC. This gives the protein CASSPVAGYEQYF.

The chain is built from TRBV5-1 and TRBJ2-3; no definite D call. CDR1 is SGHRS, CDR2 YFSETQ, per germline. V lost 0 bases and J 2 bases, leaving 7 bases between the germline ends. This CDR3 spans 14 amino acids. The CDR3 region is CASSLEVVTDTQYF. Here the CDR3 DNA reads TGCGCCAGCAGCTTGGAGGTGGTCACAGATACGCAGTATTTT.

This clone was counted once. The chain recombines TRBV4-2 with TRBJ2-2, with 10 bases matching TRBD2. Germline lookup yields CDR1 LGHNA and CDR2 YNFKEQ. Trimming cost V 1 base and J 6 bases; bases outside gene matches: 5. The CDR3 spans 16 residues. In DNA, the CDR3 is TGTGCCAGCAGCCAAGTCGGGCTAGCGGGAGCCGGGGAGCTGTTTTTT. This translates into CASSQVGLAGAGELFF.

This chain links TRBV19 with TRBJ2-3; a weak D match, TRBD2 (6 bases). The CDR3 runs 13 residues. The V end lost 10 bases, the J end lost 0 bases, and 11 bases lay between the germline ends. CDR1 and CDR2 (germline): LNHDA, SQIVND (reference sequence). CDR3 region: CATAGSSTDTQYF. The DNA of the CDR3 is TGTGCCACCGCGGGATCTAGCACAGATACGCAGTATTTT.

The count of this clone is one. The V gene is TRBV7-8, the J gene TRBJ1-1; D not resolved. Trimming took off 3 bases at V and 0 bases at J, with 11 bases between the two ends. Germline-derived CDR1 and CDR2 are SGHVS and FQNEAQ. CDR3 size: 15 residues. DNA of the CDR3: TGTGCCAGCAGCTTCAGCCCGCTGCTGAACACTGAAGCTTTCTTT. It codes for CASSFSPLLNTEAFF.

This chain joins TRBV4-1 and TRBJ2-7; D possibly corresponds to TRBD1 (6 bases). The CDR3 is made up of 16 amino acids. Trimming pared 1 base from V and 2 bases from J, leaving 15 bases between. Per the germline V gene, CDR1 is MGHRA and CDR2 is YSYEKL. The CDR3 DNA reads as TGCGCCAGCAGCCAAGCTGTCACAGGGTCCACCTACGAGCAGTACTTC. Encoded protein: CASSQAVTGSTYEQYF.

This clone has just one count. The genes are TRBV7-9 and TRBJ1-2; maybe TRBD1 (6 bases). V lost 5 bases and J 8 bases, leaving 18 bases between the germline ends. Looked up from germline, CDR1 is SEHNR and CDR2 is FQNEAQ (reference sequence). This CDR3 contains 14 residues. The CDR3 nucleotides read TGTGCCAGCAGCATGGGGGCTGGGCAGTCGGGCTACACCTTC. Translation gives CASSMGAGQSGYTF.

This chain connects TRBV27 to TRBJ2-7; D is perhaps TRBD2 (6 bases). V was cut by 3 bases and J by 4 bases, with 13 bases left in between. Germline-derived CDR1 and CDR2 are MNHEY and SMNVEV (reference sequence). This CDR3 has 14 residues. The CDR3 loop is CASSLRRGKYEQYF. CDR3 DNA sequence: TGTGCCAGCAGTTTGAGGAGGGGCAAGTACGAGCAGTACTTC.

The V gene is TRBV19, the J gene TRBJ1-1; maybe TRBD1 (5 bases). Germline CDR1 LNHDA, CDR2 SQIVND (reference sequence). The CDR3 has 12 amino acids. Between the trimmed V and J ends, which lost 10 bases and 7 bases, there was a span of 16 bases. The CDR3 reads CATQEIPGEAFF. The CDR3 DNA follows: TGTGCCACACAGGAGATCCCCGGTGAAGCTTTCTTT.

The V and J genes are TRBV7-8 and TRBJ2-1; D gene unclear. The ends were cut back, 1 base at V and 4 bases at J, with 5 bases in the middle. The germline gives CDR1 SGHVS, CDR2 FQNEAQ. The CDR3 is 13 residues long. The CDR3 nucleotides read TGTGCCAGCAGCTTAGAGCGTTACAATGAGCAGTTCTTC. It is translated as CASSLERYNEQFF.